The 9 T cell receptor beta chains below were found in one sample sequenced in a study of monozygotic twins with inflammatory bowel disease (dated by TCRdb to the late 2010s). Receptor libraries were prepared by 5' RACE. Instrument used: Illumina HiSeq 2500. After TCRdb reprocessed the reads, each CDR3 protein sequence was kept as one row, without DNA. The sample table records around 380,000 distinct CDR3 sequences. The ten top clones hold 2% to 3% of the sample. Specimen: blood. The receptor source for this set is a human donor with ulcerative colitis or Crohn's disease, or a healthy co-twin of an affected twin (not recorded which).

The chain links TRBV15 to TRBJ1-5; TCRdb gives TRBD1 as the D gene, but with no DNA this cannot be confirmed. Germline values: CDR1 LNHNV, CDR2 YYDKDF (reference sequence). The CDR3 extends over 14 amino acids. Here the CDR3 reads CATSTGTVNQPQHF.

Here the CDR3 reads CSARMARGVNTIYF. This chain uses TRBV20-1 with TRBJ1-3; TCRdb reports TRBD1, a call that lacks DNA to check it against. The CDR3 has 14 amino acids. The germline gives CDR1 DFQATT, CDR2 SNEGSKA (reference sequence).

The J gene is TRBJ2-7, the V gene TRBV10-3. Germline V gene lookup returns CDR1 ENHRY and CDR2 SYGVKD. The CDR3 consists of 13 residues. CDR3 sequence reads: CAISESLSYEQYF.

The chain joins TRBV20-1 to TRBJ1-5; TCRdb's D call of TRBD1 is untestable without DNA. CDR1 and CDR2 from the germline V gene are DFQATT and SNEGSKA (reference sequence). This CDR3 is built from 14 residues. This CDR3 reads CSALRTGRNQPQHF.

The chain is built from TRBV20-1 and TRBJ2-7; as DNA is missing, the TRBD2 call by TCRdb cannot be tested. This CDR3 has 15 residues. Germline V gives CDR1 DFQATT, CDR2 SNEGSKA (reference sequence). The CDR3 protein is CSAGSGRAFSYEQYF.

The chain couples TRBV5-1 to TRBJ1-3; TCRdb lists TRBD1, though no DNA is available to test this call. Germline loops: CDR1 SGHRS, CDR2 YFSETQ. The CDR3 totals 16 residues. The CDR3 loop is CASSSSGNSGGNTIYF.

The chain joins TRBV20-1 to TRBJ1-2; absent DNA, TCRdb's TRBD1 call cannot be checked. In germline, CDR1 is DFQATT, CDR2 SNEGSKA (reference sequence). This CDR3 is built from 13 residues. CDR3 amino acids: CSASLARGDGYTF.

The genes are TRBV2 and TRBJ1-1. Per the germline V gene, CDR1 is SNHLY and CDR2 is FYNNEI. The CDR3 extends over 13 amino acids. CDR3 in amino acids: CASSLTTNTEAFF. Combining the CDR3 with reference TRBV2 and TRBJ1-1 gives the whole variable domain EPEVTQTPSHQVTQMGQEVILRCVPISNHLYFYWYRQILGQKVEFLVSFYNNEISEKSEIFDDQFSVERPDGSNFTLKIRSTKLEDSAMYFCASSLTTNTEAFFGQGTRLTVV.

This chain connects TRBV13 to TRBJ1-6; TCRdb lists TRBD1, though no DNA is available to test this call. The CDR3 spans 20 residues. Germline V gene sequence: CDR1 PRHDT, CDR2 FYEKMQ (reference sequence). The CDR3 spells CASSRKIRTGAPLANSPLHF.